This T cell receptor beta chain was sequenced during a study of CD8+ T cells in alopecia areata. Turning to the study itself: Those treated were given oral tofacitinib at 5 to 10 mg twice daily. General study findings and limits: Normal skin's resident alphabeta T cells are sequenced alongside lesional scalp T cells.

Concerning this clone itself: The antigen is unknown.

The CDR3 sequence is 13 residues long. The V and J ends lost 2 bases and 0 bases respectively, with 3 bases between them. Germline V gene data show CDR1 as LGHNA and CDR2 as YSLEER. In each case, RNA was isolated and then reverse transcribed into cDNA as the sequencing template. Repertoires were generated with immunoSEQ multiplex PCR, while TCRdb's copy carries only in-frame clones and drops some. The data hold roughly 250,000 clones, with 65% to 70% observed a single time. In alopecia areata patients, both lesional scalp punch biopsies and peripheral blood were collected. This receptor was obtained from a human donor with alopecia areata. V is TRBV4-3 and J is TRBJ2-3; D is uncertain. The sequencing used CD4+ T cells sorted from blood, collected at week 0. CDR3: CASSQQSTDTQYF. CDR3 in DNA: TGCGCCAGCAGCCAACAAAGCACAGATACGCAGTATTTT.